What follows describes a single T cell receptor (beta chain). Its antigen has not been determined. No clone much larger than this one lies a single base away; base qualities are absent. These data are taken from a study of PD-1 blockade in classical Hodgkin lymphoma (dated by TCRdb to about 2020). With regard to the full study: Nivolumab dosing was 3 mg/kg intravenously every 2 weeks, continuing until either disease progression or unacceptable toxicity. The study used CyTOF and TCR beta sequencing to define a peripheral blood immune signature of response to PD-1 blockade in classical Hodgkin lymphoma.

The CDR3 contains 15 residues, cysteine and phenylalanine counted. Of all the DNA, just the CDR3 is kept, 45 bases in frame from base 1. CDR1 and CDR2, looked up from the germline V gene, are SGHRS and YFSETQ. V is shortened by 0 bases, J by 6 bases, and the region joining them spans 13 bases. The label giving this sample's time point can be read as: cycle 1 day 1 (C1D1), immediately before nivolumab initiation. Every trial patient had relapsed after autologous stem cell transplantation, and cohorts A, B and C differed in prior brentuximab vedotin exposure. Magnetic negative selection with a Miltenyi CD4+ T cell isolation kit was used to purify CD4+ T cells from thawed PBMCs. A total of under 70 patients with relapsed/refractory classical Hodgkin lymphoma made up the trial cohort, and each patient's best overall response was complete response, partial response or progressive disease. In the multi-cohort phase II CheckMate 205 trial, trial patients received single-agent nivolumab. Best overall response was determined by an independent review committee according to the 2007 International Working Group response criteria. Trial PBMCs were collected immediately before nivolumab initiation (C1D1) and during therapy at cycle 2 day 1 and cycle 4 day 1. Peripheral blood was collected in 8 mL Vacutainer Cell Preparation Tubes, from which PBMCs were isolated by centrifugation and then cryopreserved. Purified CD4+ and CD8+ fractions were prepared only for cases in which an additional PBMC sample was available. Magnetically labelled cells were depleted on LS columns in a quadroMACS separator, and the flow-through was collected as the purified fraction.

Genomic DNA was isolated using the Qiagen DNeasy kit from unsorted PBMCs as well as from negatively selected CD4+ and CD8+ fractions. Amplification of TCR beta CDR3 regions was done by immunoSEQ multiplex PCR with primers that anneal to V and J segments. A synthetic immune receptor repertoire was used to minimize amplification bias, and remaining bias was computationally removed after sequencing. Under the source paper's analysis protocol: Repertoire diversity was quantified as the Shannon entropy index using custom Python scripts. Unsorted, CD4+ and CD8+ repertoires were analyzed separately, except for combined analyses in which CD4+ and CD8+ sequences were merged in silico. A clone was considered expanded if an increase in frequency of at least 2-fold after treatment relative to C1D1 was found, and a pseudocount of 0.5 was applied to clones undetected at baseline. Singleton clones were defined as clones with 0 or 1 copy at C1D1, and non-singleton clones were defined as clones with 2 or more copies. Clones expanded in unsorted samples were assigned a CD4+, CD8+ or unknown annotation through matching of protein sequences in sorted samples from the same patient. Wilcoxon tests were applied to paired samples to test diversity changes from C1D1 to C4D1. Sourced from immuneACCESS, this table was stored by TCRdb with only in-frame sequences that have V and J called. A share of the clones is absent; for the studies checked, an unresolved V gene accounts for under half, and the remainder has no known explanation. Clone size and V and J calls were adopted from that table, with D and trimming inferred from the DNA. The sample table contains 30,000 to 35,000 clones; only one count was recorded for 75% to 95% of them. 0.2% to 0.3% of the sample rests with the top ten.

What the study reported, not specific to this receptor: By C4D1, a significant rise was seen in CD4+ TCR diversity but not in CD8+ TCR diversity (p=0.0027 vs p=0.16), and the rise was most apparent among complete responders (p=0.02). Diversity was lower in patients who began nivolumab less than 1 year after ASCT, so these patients were left out of later analyses to avoid confounding by immune reconstitution. Among trial patients, those achieving complete response had baseline diversity similar to that of newly diagnosed patients, while diversity was significantly lower in partial responders and progressors. Baseline TCR diversity was reported as lower in newly diagnosed patients than in healthy donors, and lower still in relapsed/refractory patients. Only a single clinical trial cohort was studied, and what caused the repertoire differences, possibly disease activity or prior therapy, remained undefined.

The sequence was obtained from a human donor with classical Hodgkin lymphoma. This receptor chain uses TRBV5-1 and TRBJ1-5; perhaps TRBD1 is the D gene, with 6 bases matching. The sequenced sample was CD4+ T cells from blood, obtained at baseline. DNA sequence: TGCGCCAGCAGCTTGGCGGGGGCGGTTGGTCAGCCCCAGCATTTT. Its translation is CASSLAGAVGQPQHF.